The 9 T cell receptor beta chains presented below share a single source sample, sequenced in a study of molecular identifiers for immune sequencing clone quantification. TCRdb independently ran MiXCR on the PCR reads; one entry per CDR3 protein. The profile shows more than 550,000 distinct CDR3 sequences, 25% of them singletons. Sequencing input: naive CD8+ T cells from blood, with Jurkat cell RNA spiked in. Specified subset: FACS-sorted CD8+CD4-CCR7+CD45RA+ naive T cells. The receptors stem from a human donor in good health. Some libraries in this study had Jurkat cell RNA spiked in.

This clonotype was detected ten times or more. The chain employs TRBV27 and TRBJ1-1; D gene ambiguous. There are 13 residues in the CDR3. The germline gives CDR1 MNHEY, CDR2 SMNVEV (reference sequence). V was clipped by 3 bases and J by 3 bases, with 8 bases between them. The CDR3 DNA reads TGTGCCAGCAGTTTCGGCCGTGACACTGAAGCTTTCTTT. Its protein product is CASSFGRDTEAFF.

Concerning this clonotype: A read error may be the cause here, since a much bigger clone is one base away. The chain uses TRBV27 and TRBJ2-7; D unclear. V was trimmed by 11 bases and J by 3 bases, leaving 14 bases between them. The germline V gene encodes CDR1 MNHEY and CDR2 SMNVEV (reference sequence). This CDR3 contains 12 residues. CDR3 nucleotides: TGTGCCCTTCTTCAGGCGGTCTACGAGCAGTACTTC. Its protein product is CALLQAVYEQYF.

In its sample, this clonotype was seen many times. The chain has TRBV4-3 and TRBJ2-1, with D unclear. This CDR3 region has 15 residues. In germline, CDR1 is LGHNA, CDR2 YSLEER. V dropped 1 base and J dropped 5 bases, with 12 bases sitting between them. The CDR3 coding sequence is TGCGCCAGCAGCCAAGTGTTGGCTGGAGACAATGAGCAGTTCTTC. It codes for CASSQVLAGDNEQFF.

This clonotype was observed a handful of times. J is TRBJ1-2 and V is TRBV7-9; a weak D match, TRBD1 (6 bases). Trimming shortened V by 1 base and J by 6 bases, and 9 bases separated the two germline ends. Germline V gives CDR1 SEHNR, CDR2 FQNEAQ (reference sequence). This CDR3 comprises 13 residues. The CDR3 bases are TGTGCCAGCAGCTTAGGGGGGCGTAATGGCTACACCTTC. This gives the protein CASSLGGRNGYTF.

A single count supports this clonotype. The chain joins TRBV7-9 to TRBJ1-1, with D unresolved. The germline CDR1 and CDR2 sequences are SEHNR and FQNEAQ (reference sequence). The germline V and J ends were trimmed by 1 base and 7 bases, with 16 bases remaining between them. The CDR3 has 15 amino acids. The CDR3 spells CASSLVDSRPNEAFF. The CDR3, as DNA: TGTGCCAGCAGCTTAGTAGATTCGAGGCCCAATGAAGCTTTCTTT.

This clonotype has ten or more counts. V and J are TRBV7-9 and TRBJ2-7; tentative D call: TRBD1 (6 bases). The germline gives CDR1 SEHNR, CDR2 FQNEAQ (reference sequence). The CDR3 has 14 amino acids. V lost 5 bases to trimming and J lost 4 bases, with 15 bases between them. For the CDR3, the DNA is TGTGCCAGCAGCCCCACGGACAGAGAGTACGAGCAGTACTTC. Its translation is CASSPTDREYEQYF.

This clonotype was seen a handful of times. The CDR3 DNA is TGTGCCAGCAGCTCATTGTCGGACCGCACAGATACGCAGTATTTT. Its protein product is CASSSLSDRTDTQYF. The genes are TRBV7-3 and TRBJ2-3; D unclear. The CDR3 length is 15 residues. From germline, CDR1 is SGHTA and CDR2 FQGTGA. Trimming left V 4 bases short and J 1 base short, with 12 bases between.

This clonotype came up a few times. The chain is built from TRBV4-3 and TRBJ2-5; 8 nucleotides line up with TRBD1. J gave up 4 bases and V 1 base, and 8 bases lay outside the gene matches. Germline assignment: CDR1 LGHNA and CDR2 YSLEER. CDR3 length: 16 amino acids. The CDR3 sequence: CASSQAPGTGLETQYF. CDR3 sequence (DNA): TGCGCCAGCAGCCAAGCCCCGGGGACAGGTCTAGAGACCCAGTACTTC.

In regard to this clonotype: A much larger clone differs from this one at a single base, so this may be a read error. The gene calls are TRBV4-1 and TRBJ1-5; weak D call: TRBD1 (5 bases). The CDR3 consists of 16 residues. The germline V and J ends were trimmed by 0 bases and 6 bases, with 15 bases remaining between them. The germline V gene encodes CDR1 MGHRA and CDR2 YSYEKL. CDR3 sequence (DNA): TGCGCCAGCAGCCAAGAGCCCCAGGGCGTAGGTCAGCCCCAGCATTTT. Its protein product is CASSQEPQGVGQPQHF.